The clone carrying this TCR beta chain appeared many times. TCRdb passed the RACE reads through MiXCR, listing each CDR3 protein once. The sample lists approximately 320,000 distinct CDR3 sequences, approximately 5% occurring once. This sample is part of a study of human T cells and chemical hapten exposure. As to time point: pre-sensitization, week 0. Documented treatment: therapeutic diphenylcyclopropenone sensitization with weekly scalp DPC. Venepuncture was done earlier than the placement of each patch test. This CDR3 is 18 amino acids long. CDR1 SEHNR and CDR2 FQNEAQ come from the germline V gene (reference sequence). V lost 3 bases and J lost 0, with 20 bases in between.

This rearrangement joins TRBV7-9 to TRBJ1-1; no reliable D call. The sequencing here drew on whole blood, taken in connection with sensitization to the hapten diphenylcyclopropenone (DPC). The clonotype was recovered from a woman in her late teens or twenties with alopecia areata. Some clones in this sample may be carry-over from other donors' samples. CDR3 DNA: TGTGCCAGCAGCTTCCTTGGGATCTCGGTGGGCATGAACACTGAAGCTTTCTTT. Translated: CASSFLGISVGMNTEAFF.